The 18 T cell receptor beta chains below were found in one sample sequenced in a study of T-cell memory formation after mild COVID-19. TCRdb analysed the 5' RACE reads with MiXCR anew, one entry per CDR3 protein. The sample lists roughly 150,000 distinct CDR3 sequences; about 14% were seen once. Material: PBMCs or a T cell subset sorted from them (not recorded which). The receptors shown here come from an adult woman who had mild COVID-19 (a few samples of this study predate the infection). Cell type and time point are not known.

The rearrangement links TRBV5-1 to TRBJ2-5; no reliable D call. V shed 1 base and J shed 4 bases, with 5 bases lying between them. Germline CDR1 and CDR2: SGHRS and YFSETQ. This CDR3 comprises 12 residues. The CDR3 nucleotides read TGCGCCAGCAGCTTGAAGGGAGAGACCCAGTACTTC. Encoded protein: CASSLKGETQYF.

This clonotype was observed a few times. The rearrangement joins TRBV6-5 to TRBJ2-1; D may be TRBD1 (5 bases). V was pared by 5 bases and J by 1 base, with 18 bases between. Germline V gene sequence: CDR1 MNHEY, CDR2 SVGAGI. The CDR3 is made up of 17 amino acids. The CDR3 coding sequence is TGTGCCAGCAGTACCGACAGCTCCCGGCTTTCCTACAATGAGCAGTTCTTC. It specifies CASSTDSSRLSYNEQFF.

The chain carries TRBV7-9 and TRBJ2-1; TRBD2 is a possible D gene (5 bases). Trimming cost V 0 bases and J 4 bases, with 10 bases left between them. The CDR3 spans 15 residues. Germline assignment: CDR1 SEHNR and CDR2 FQNEAQ (reference sequence). The CDR3 loop reads CASSLAHSAYNEQFF. The CDR3 DNA sequence: TGTGCCAGCAGCTTAGCCCATAGCGCGTACAATGAGCAGTTCTTC.

V and J are TRBV18 and TRBJ2-1; 7 nucleotides line up with TRBD2. This CDR3 comprises 15 residues. The germline gives CDR1 KGHSH, CDR2 LQKENI. V was pared by 6 bases and J by 4 bases, with 9 bases of the junction left unmatched. For the CDR3, the DNA is TGTGCCAGCTCCCCCTTAGCGGGTACTTACAATGAGCAGTTCTTC. Protein product: CASSPLAGTYNEQFF.

This clonotype was observed at least ten times. This chain joins TRBV6-2 or TRBV6-3 and TRBJ2-1; D is possibly TRBD2 (5 bases). This CDR3 is 14 amino acids long. Between the trimmed V and J ends, which lost 6 bases and 0 bases, there was a span of 9 bases. Per the germline V gene, CDR1 is MNHEY and CDR2 is SVGEGT. The CDR3 coding sequence is TGTGCCAGCAGCCGGACTGGCTCCTACAATGAGCAGTTCTTC. Amino acids: CASSRTGSYNEQFF.

V usage is TRBV9 and J usage is TRBJ2-5; D possibly corresponds to TRBD1 (5 bases). Trimming took off 4 bases at V and 4 bases at J, with 14 bases between the two ends. CDR1 SGDLS and CDR2 YYNGEE come from the germline V gene. The CDR3 runs to 14 residues. In DNA, the CDR3 is TGTGCCAGCAGCCCTTTAGGGGCCGGAGAGACCCAGTACTTC. This sequence encodes CASSPLGAGETQYF.

This clonotype was recorded many times. CDR3 DNA sequence: TGTGCCAGCAGCGTAGCGGGGGGGCAAGAGACCCAGTACTTC. It codes for CASSVAGGQETQYF. The chain uses TRBV12-3 or TRBV12-4 and TRBJ2-5; 11 positions agree with TRBD2. Unmatched junction bases numbered 2, after V lost 6 bases and J lost 2 bases. This CDR3 comprises 14 residues.

This clonotype has just a few counts. The chain uses TRBV6-4 and TRBJ2-1, with 7 bases that match TRBD2. The CDR3 spans 16 residues. V trimming: 0 bases; J trimming: 4 bases; junction bases outside the gene matches: 6. The germline V gene encodes CDR1 MRHNA and CDR2 SNTAGT. The CDR3 bases are TGTGCCAGCAGTGACTCAGCGGGGATTACTTACAATGAGCAGTTCTTC. Translating gives CASSDSAGITYNEQFF.

J is TRBJ2-1 and V is TRBV29-1; perhaps TRBD1 as D (5 bases). Germline CDR1 SQVTM, CDR2 ANQGSEA. The V end lost 1 base, the J end lost 2 bases, and 15 bases lay between the germline ends. This CDR3 is built from 16 residues. The CDR3 sequence is CSVEGVEDRPYNEQFF. The CDR3 bases are TGCAGCGTTGAAGGGGTTGAAGACAGACCCTACAATGAGCAGTTCTTC.

This clonotype was recorded many times. The V gene is TRBV12-3 or TRBV12-4, the J gene TRBJ2-1, with 9 bases lining up with TRBD2. With V trimmed by 6 bases and J by 3 bases, 15 bases remained unmatched. CDR3 length: 18 residues. The CDR3 spells CASSPLGRSGSIYNEQFF. CDR3 DNA: TGTGCCAGCAGCCCTCTGGGTCGTAGCGGGAGTATCTACAATGAGCAGTTCTTC.

V is TRBV24-1 and J is TRBJ2-2, with D possibly TRBD1 on 5 matching bases. This CDR3 region has 16 residues. V shed 0 bases and J shed 3 bases, with 10 bases lying between them. Germline CDR1 is KGHDR and CDR2 is SFDVKD. As DNA, the CDR3 is TGTGCCACCAGTGATTTGGCAGGGAAAGACACCGGGGAGCTGTTTTTT. The encoded protein is CATSDLAGKDTGELFF.

This clonotype was seen only a few times. The rearrangement links TRBV5-1 to TRBJ2-4; 9 nucleotides agree with TRBD1. Germline values: CDR1 SGHRS, CDR2 YFSETQ. The CDR3 spans 13 residues. Trimming cost V 7 bases and J 9 bases; bases outside gene matches: 8. In nucleotides, the CDR3 is TGCGCCAGCGGCCGGGACAGGGTATCCATTCAGTACTTC. Amino acid sequence: CASGRDRVSIQYF.

The rearrangement links TRBV12-3 or TRBV12-4 to TRBJ2-7; 7 nucleotides align to TRBD1. The CDR3 covers 16 residues. Unmatched junction bases numbered 14, after V lost 5 bases and J lost 4 bases. This chain's CDR3 is CASSHPRGRGKYEQYF. CDR3 nucleotide sequence: TGTGCCAGCAGTCATCCCCGGGGCAGGGGGAAATACGAGCAGTACTTC.

This clonotype was seen a few times. The CDR3 DNA reads as TGTGCCACCAGTGACCCTCAGGGGACAGTCCTCGGACTAGCGGGAGTTCCAGATACGCAGTATTTT. This sequence encodes CATSDPQGTVLGLAGVPDTQYF. V is TRBV24-1 and J is TRBJ2-3; 13 nucleotides agree with TRBD2. The junction had 22 bases not matched to a gene; V was cut back by 4 bases and J by 4 bases. The CDR3 runs 22 residues. Germline V gene data show CDR1 as KGHDR and CDR2 as SFDVKD.

The rearrangement links TRBV6-5 to TRBJ2-7; no clear D gene. Trimming stripped 0 bases from V and 3 bases from J, with 6 bases between. Germline V gene sequence: CDR1 MNHEY, CDR2 SVGAGI. The CDR3 is made up of 13 amino acids. CDR3 residues: CASSYSNNYEQYF. The CDR3 coding sequence is TGTGCCAGCAGTTACTCCAACAACTACGAGCAGTACTTC.

This clonotype turned up a few times. The CDR3, as DNA: TGTGCCAGCAGCTTATCGGCTATGGTGGCTGGCACAGATACGCAGTATTTT. Its translation: CASSLSAMVAGTDTQYF. The chain carries TRBV7-9 and TRBJ2-3; D is ambiguous. Germline V lookup: CDR1 SEHNR, CDR2 FQNEAQ (reference sequence). This CDR3 spans 17 amino acids. Deletions cut 2 bases from V and 1 base from J, with 16 bases between.

V gene TRBV7-9 combines with J gene TRBJ2-3; 14 bases match TRBD2. Trimming took 4 bases from V and 4 from J; bases not matched to a gene: 4. Germline V gene sequence: CDR1 SEHNR, CDR2 FQNEAQ (reference sequence). This CDR3 is built from 16 residues. The CDR3 loop reads CASSSRLAGGADTQYF. CDR3 bases: TGTGCCAGCAGCTCCAGACTAGCGGGAGGGGCAGATACGCAGTATTTT.

This clonotype was recorded a few times. The chain employs TRBV5-1 and TRBJ1-1; 10 bases are a match to TRBD1. Germline lookup yields CDR1 SGHRS and CDR2 YFSETQ. The V segment lost 8 bases and the J segment 1 base; nucleotides outside the gene matches: 5. The CDR3 is made up of 14 amino acids. The CDR3 DNA follows: TGCGCCAGTGGGACAGGGGAAGCGAACACTGAAGCTTTCTTT. The encoded protein is CASGTGEANTEAFF.